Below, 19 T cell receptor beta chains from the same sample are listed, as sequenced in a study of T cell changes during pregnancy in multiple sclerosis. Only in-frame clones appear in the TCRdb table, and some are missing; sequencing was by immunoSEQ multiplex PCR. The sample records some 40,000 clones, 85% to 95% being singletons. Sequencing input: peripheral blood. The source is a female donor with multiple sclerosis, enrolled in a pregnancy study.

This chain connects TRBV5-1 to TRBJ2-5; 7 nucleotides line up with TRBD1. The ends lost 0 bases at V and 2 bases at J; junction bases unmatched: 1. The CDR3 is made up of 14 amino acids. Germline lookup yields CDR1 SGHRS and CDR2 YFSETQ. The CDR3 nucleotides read TGCGCCAGCAGCTTGGTGGACAGGCAAGAGACCCAGTACTTC. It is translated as CASSLVDRQETQYF.

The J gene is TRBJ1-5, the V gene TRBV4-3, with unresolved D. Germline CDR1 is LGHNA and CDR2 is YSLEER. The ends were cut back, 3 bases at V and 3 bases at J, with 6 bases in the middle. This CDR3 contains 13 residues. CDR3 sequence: CASSHAINQPQHF. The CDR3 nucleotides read TGCGCCAGCAGCCACGCTATCAATCAGCCCCAGCATTTT.

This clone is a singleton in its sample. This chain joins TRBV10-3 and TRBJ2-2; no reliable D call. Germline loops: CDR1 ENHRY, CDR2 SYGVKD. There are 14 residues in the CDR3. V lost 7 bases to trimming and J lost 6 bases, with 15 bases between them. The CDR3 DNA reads TGTGCCATCACCCTTTCGTGGTTTGCCGGGGAGCTGTTTTTT. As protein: CAITLSWFAGELFF.

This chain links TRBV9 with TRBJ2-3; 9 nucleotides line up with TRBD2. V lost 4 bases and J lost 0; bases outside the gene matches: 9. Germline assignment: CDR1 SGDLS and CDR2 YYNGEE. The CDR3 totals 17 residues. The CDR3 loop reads CASSHNPLAGSTDTQYF. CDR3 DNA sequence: TGTGCCAGCAGCCACAACCCCCTAGCGGGGAGCACAGATACGCAGTATTTT.

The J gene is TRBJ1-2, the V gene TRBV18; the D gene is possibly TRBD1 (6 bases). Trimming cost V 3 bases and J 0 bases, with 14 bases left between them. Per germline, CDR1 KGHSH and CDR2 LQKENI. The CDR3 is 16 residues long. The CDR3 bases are TGTGCCAGCTCACCGCCCTCGGGGGGGCCTAACTATGGCTACACCTTC. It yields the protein CASSPPSGGPNYGYTF. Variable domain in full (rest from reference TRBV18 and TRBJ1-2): NAGVMQNPRHLVRRRGQEARLRCSPMKGHSHVYWYRQLPEEGLKFMVYLQKENIIDESGMPKERFSAEFPKEGPSILRIQQVVRGDSAAYFCASSPPSGGPNYGYTFGSGTRLTVV.

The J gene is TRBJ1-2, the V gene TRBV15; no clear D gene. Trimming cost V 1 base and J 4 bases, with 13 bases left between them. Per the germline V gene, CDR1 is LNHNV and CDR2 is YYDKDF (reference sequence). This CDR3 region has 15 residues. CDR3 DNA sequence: TGTGCCACCAGCAGAGTACCACGGACGGTCTATGGCTACACCTTC. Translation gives CATSRVPRTVYGYTF.

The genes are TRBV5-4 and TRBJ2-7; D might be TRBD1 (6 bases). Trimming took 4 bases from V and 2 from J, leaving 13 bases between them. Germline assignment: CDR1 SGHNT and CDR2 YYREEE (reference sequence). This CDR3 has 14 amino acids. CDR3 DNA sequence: TGTGCCAGCAGCCCGTCAACAGGGACCTACGAGCAGTACTTC. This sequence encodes CASSPSTGTYEQYF.

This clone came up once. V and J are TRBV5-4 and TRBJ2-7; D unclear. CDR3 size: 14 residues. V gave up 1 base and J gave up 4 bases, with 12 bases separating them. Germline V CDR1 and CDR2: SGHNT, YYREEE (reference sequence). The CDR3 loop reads CASSLTETSYEQYF. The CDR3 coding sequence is TGTGCCAGCAGCTTGACTGAGACCTCTTACGAGCAGTACTTC.

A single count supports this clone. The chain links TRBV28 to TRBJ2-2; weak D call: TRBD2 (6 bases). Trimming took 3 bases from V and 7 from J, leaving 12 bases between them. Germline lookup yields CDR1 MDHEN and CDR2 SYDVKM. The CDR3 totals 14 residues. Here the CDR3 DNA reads TGTGCCAGCAGTTTGGGAAACGGGGGCGGGGAGCTGTTTTTT. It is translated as CASSLGNGGGELFF.

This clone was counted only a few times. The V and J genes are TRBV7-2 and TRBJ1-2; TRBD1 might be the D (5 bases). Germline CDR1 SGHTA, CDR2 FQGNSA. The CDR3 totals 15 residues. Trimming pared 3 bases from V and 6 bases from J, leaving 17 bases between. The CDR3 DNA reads TGTGCCAGCAGCTTTGACCGGACCCTGGGGCATGGCTACACCTTC. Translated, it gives CASSFDRTLGHGYTF.

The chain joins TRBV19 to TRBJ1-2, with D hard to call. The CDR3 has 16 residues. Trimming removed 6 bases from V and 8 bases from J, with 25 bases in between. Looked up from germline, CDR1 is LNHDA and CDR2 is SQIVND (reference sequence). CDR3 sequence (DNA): TGTGCCAGTAGCATTGGAGAAGGCAGGCCTGATGCGGGCTACACCTTC. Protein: CASSIGEGRPDAGYTF. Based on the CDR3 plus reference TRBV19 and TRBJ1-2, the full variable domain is DGGITQSPKYLFRKEGQNVTLSCEQNLNHDAMYWYRQDPGQGLRLIYYSQIVNDFQKGDIAEGYSVSREKKESFPLTVTSAQKNPTAFYLCASSIGEGRPDAGYTFGSGTRLTVV.

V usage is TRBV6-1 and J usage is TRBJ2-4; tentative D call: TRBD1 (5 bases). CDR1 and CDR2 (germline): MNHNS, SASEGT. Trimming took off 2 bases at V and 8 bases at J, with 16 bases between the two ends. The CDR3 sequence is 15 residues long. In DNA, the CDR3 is TGTGCCAGCAGTGAAATTTTACGGACAAGAGACATTCAGTACTTC. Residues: CASSEILRTRDIQYF.

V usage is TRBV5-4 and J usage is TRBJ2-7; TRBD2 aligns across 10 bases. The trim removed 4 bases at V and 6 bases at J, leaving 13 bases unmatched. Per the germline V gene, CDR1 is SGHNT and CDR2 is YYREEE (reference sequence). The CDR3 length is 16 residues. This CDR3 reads CASSHPASGRGAEQYF. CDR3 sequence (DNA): TGTGCCAGCAGCCACCCCGCCAGCGGGAGGGGGGCCGAGCAGTACTTC.

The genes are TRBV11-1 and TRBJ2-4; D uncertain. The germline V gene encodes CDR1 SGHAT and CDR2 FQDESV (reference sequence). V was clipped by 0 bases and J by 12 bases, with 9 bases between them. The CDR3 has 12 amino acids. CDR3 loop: CASSLAGVGQYF. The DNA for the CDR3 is TGTGCCAGCAGCTTAGCGGGCGTTGGTCAGTACTTC.

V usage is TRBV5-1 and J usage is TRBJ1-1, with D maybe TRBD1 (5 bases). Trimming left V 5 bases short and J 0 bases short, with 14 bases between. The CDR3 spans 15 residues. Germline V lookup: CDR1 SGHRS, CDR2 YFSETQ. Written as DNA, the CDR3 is TGCGCCAGCAGGCTCCGGGGACCTATGAACACTGAAGCTTTCTTT. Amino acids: CASRLRGPMNTEAFF.

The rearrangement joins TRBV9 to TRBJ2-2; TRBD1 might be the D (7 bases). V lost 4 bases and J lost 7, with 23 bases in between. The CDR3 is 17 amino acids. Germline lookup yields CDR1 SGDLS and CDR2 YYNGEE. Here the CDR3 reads CASSPFLGPQGGGELFF. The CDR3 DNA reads TGTGCCAGCAGCCCTTTTCTTGGACCTCAGGGGGGCGGGGAGCTGTTTTTT.

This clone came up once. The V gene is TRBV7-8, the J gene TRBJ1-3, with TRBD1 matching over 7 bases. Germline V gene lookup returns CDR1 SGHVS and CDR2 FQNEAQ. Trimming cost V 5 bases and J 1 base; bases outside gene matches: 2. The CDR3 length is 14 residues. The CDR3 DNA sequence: TGTGCCAGCAGCCACAGGGGTTCTGGAAACACCATATATTTT. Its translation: CASSHRGSGNTIYF.

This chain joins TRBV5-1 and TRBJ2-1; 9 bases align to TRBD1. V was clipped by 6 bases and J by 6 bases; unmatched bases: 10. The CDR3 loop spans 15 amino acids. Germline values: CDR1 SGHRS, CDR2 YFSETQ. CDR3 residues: CASTSWTGEVNEQFF. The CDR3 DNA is TGCGCCAGCACCTCTTGGACAGGGGAGGTCAATGAGCAGTTCTTC.

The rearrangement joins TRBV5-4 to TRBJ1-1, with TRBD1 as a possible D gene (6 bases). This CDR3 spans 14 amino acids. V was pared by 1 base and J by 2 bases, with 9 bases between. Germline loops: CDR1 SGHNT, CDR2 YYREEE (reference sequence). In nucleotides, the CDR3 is TGTGCCAGCAGCTTGAGGGACAAAAACACTGAAGCTTTCTTT. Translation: CASSLRDKNTEAFF.